The present TCR beta chain was sequenced within a study of blood T cell repertoires in COVID-19. Study information: There were acute and convalescent COVID-19 samples, and they came from the United States, Italy and Spain. PBMCs, B-cell-depleted T cells, or T cells provided the cDNA or gDNA that made up the material.

The CDR3 is made up of 15 amino acids. Germline trimming cut 2 bases from V and 2 bases from J; bases unmatched to any gene: 2. Germline CDR1 GTSNPN, CDR2 SVGIG (reference sequence). Original processing notes: Nucleated cell number was recorded as an estimate derived from reference gene primer amplification. Using immunoSEQ multiplex PCR, the repertoire was profiled, and TCRdb retains in-frame clones only, with some absent. V, J and clone size are those of that table, while D and trimming were read from the DNA. The repertoire has approximately 150,000 clones, around 82% of them found once; the top ten carry around 2.1%. This clone was recorded a few times.

The sequencing input was peripheral blood. The V call is TRBV30, the J call TRBJ2-6, with 8 nucleotides matching TRBD1. This clonotype originated in a woman older than 75 with acute or convalescent COVID-19. The CDR3 sequence is CAWSQGAPGANVLTF. The CDR3 nucleotides read TGTGCCTGGAGTCAGGGGGCGCCTGGGGCCAACGTCCTGACTTTC.